This T cell receptor beta chain was found in a study of vaccination effects on CD4 cells after COVID-19. Comments on this clone: The antigen remains undetermined.

General study findings and limits: Pronounced clonal contraction occurred in clones induced by infection and by vaccine late after vaccination. The study found that post-vaccine spike-reactive clones in convalescents were mainly new vaccine-induced clones.

Antigen-specific CD4+ T cells were first expanded with viral peptide pools by the ViraFEST assay and only then sequenced. It was after approximately 11 days of culture that CD4+ T cells were isolated. The individual was infected with SARS-CoV-2 between March and December 2020, as confirmed by PCR. Half the medium was replaced with IL-2 medium on days 3 and 7. Method: immunoSEQ multiplex PCR; TCRdb's copy keeps in-frame clones and lacks some. Here the sample spans approximately 26,000 clones, approximately 80% being singletons. The germline V gene encodes CDR1 LNHDA and CDR2 SQIVND (reference sequence). Germline trimming cut 1 base from V and 2 bases from J; bases unmatched to any gene: 2. This CDR3 contains 16 residues.

Sequences were derived from CD4+ T cells from PBMCs cultured with HCoV-NL63 spike peptides, sampled before COVID-19 vaccination. The V gene is TRBV19, the J gene TRBJ2-6, with 7 bases aligning to TRBD1. The receptor comes from a human donor who had a prior SARS-CoV-2 infection. This CDR3 is CASSIVTGAGANVLTF. The CDR3 DNA reads as TGTGCCAGTAGTATAGTCACAGGGGCTGGGGCCAACGTCCTGACTTTC.